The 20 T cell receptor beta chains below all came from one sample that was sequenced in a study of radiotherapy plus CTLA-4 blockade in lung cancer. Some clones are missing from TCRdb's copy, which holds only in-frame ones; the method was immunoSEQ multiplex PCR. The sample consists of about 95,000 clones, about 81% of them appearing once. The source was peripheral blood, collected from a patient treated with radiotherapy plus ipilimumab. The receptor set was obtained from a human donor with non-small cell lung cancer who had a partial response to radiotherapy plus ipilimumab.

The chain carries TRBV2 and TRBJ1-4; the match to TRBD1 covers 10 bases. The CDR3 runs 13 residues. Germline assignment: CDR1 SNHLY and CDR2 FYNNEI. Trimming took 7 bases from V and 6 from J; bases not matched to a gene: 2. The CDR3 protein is CASKGTGDEKLFF. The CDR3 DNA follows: TGTGCCAGCAAGGGGACAGGGGATGAAAAACTGTTTTTT.

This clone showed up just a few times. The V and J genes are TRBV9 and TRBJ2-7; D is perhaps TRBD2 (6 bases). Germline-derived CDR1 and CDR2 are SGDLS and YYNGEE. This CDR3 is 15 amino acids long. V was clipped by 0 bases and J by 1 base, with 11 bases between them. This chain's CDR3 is CASSVGGDRSYEQYF. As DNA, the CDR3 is TGTGCCAGCAGCGTAGGGGGGGACCGATCCTACGAGCAGTACTTC. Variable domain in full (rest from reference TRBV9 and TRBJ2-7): DSGVTQTPKHLITATGQRVTLRCSPRSGDLSVYWYQQSLDQGLQFLIQYYNGEERAKGNILERFSAQQFPDLHSELNLSSLELGDSALYFCASSVGGDRSYEQYFGPGTRLTVT.

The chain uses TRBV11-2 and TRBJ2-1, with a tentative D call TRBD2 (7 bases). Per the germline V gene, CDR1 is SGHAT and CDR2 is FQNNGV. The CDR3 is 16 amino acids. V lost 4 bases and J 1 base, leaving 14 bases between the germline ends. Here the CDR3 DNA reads TGTGCCAGCAGCTCTCGGGGGGCCAGGTCCTACAATGAGCAGTTCTTC. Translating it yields CASSSRGARSYNEQFF.

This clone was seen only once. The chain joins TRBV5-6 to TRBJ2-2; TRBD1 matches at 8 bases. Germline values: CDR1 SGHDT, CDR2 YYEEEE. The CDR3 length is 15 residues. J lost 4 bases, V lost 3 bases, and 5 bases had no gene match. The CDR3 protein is CASSSTGGSTGELFF. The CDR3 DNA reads TGTGCCAGCAGCTCCACAGGGGGAAGCACCGGGGAGCTGTTTTTT.

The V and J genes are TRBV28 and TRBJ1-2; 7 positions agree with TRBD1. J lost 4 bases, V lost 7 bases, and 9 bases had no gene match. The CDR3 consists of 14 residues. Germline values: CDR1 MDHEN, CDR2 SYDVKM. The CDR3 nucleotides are TGTGCCAGCACCATGACAGGGACTCTCTATGGCTACACCTTC. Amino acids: CASTMTGTLYGYTF.

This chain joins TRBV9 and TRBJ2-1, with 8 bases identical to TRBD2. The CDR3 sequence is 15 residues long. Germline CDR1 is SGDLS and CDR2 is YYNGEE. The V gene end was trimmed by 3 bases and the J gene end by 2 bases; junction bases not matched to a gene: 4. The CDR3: CASSGLARAYNEQFF. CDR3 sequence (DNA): TGTGCCAGCAGCGGACTAGCGAGAGCCTACAATGAGCAGTTCTTC. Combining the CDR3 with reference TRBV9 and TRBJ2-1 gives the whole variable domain DSGVTQTPKHLITATGQRVTLRCSPRSGDLSVYWYQQSLDQGLQFLIQYYNGEERAKGNILERFSAQQFPDLHSELNLSSLELGDSALYFCASSGLARAYNEQFFGPGTRLTVL.

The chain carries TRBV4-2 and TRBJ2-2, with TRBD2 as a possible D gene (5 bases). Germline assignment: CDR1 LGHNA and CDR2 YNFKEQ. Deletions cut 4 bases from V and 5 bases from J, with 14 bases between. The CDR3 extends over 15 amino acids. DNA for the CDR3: TGTGCCAGCAGCCCGCCGGGCAGAGGGACCGGGGAGCTGTTTTTT. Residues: CASSPPGRGTGELFF.

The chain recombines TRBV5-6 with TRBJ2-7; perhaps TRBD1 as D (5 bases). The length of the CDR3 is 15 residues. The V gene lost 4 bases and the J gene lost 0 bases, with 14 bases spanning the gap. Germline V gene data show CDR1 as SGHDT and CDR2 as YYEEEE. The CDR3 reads CASSPWGDSSYEQYF. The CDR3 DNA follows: TGTGCCAGCAGCCCGTGGGGTGACAGCTCCTACGAGCAGTACTTC. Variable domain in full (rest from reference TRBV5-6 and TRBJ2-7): DAGVTQSPTHLIKTRGQQVTLRCSPKSGHDTVSWYQQALGQGPQFIFQYYEEEERQRGNFPDRFSGHQFPNYSSELNVNALLLGDSALYLCASSPWGDSSYEQYFGPGTRLTVT.

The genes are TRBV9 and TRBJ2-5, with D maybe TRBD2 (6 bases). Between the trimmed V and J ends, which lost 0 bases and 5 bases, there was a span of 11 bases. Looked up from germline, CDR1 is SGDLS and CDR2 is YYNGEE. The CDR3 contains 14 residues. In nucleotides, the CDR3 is TGTGCCAGCAGCGTAGGGCAAGGGAGGGAGACCCAGTACTTC. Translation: CASSVGQGRETQYF.

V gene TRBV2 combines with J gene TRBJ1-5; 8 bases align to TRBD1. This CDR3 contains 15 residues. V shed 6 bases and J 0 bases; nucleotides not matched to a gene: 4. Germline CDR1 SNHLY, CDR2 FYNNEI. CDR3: CASRTGDYSNQPQHF. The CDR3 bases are TGTGCCAGCAGGACAGGGGATTATAGCAATCAGCCCCAGCATTTT.

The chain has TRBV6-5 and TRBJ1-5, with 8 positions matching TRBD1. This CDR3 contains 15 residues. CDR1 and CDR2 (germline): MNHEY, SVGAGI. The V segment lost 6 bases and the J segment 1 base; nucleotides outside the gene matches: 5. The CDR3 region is CASSRDRGSNQPQHF. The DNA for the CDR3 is TGTGCCAGCAGCCGTGACAGGGGCAGCAATCAGCCCCAGCATTTT.

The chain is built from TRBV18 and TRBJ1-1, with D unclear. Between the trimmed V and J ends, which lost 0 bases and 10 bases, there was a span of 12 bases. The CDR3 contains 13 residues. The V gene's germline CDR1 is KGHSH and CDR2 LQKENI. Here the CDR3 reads CASSPPFSPGAFF. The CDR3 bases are TGTGCCAGCTCACCACCGTTTAGTCCAGGAGCTTTCTTT.

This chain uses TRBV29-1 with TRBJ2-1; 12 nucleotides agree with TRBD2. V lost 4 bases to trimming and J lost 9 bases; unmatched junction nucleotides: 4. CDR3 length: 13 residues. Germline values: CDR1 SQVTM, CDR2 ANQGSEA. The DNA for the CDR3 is TGCAGCGTTGGACTAGCGGGAGAGGGTGAGCAGTTCTTC. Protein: CSVGLAGEGEQFF.

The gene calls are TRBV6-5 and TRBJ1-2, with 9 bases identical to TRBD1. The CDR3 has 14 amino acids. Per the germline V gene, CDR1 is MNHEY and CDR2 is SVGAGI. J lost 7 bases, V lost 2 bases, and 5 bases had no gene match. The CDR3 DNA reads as TGTGCCAGCAGTTACCGGGACAGGGTGACTGGCTACACCTTC. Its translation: CASSYRDRVTGYTF.

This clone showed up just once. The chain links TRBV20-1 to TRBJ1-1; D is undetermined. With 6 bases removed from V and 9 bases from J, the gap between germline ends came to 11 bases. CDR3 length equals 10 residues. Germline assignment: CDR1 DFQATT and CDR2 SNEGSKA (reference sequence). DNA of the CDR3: TGCAGTGCGCCGGCGGGAAAAGCTTTCTTT. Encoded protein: CSAPAGKAFF.

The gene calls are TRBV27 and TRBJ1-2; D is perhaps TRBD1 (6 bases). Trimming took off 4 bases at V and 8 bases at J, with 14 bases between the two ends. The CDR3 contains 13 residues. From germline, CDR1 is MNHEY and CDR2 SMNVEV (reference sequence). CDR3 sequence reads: CASSYRDIGGYTF. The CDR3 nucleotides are TGTGCCAGCAGTTACAGGGATATAGGGGGCTACACCTTC.

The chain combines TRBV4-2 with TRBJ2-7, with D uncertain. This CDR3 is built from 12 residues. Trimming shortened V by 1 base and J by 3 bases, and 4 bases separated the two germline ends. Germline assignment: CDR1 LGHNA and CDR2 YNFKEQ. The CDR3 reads CASSQGGYEQYF. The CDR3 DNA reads TGTGCCAGCAGCCAAGGCGGCTACGAGCAGTACTTC.

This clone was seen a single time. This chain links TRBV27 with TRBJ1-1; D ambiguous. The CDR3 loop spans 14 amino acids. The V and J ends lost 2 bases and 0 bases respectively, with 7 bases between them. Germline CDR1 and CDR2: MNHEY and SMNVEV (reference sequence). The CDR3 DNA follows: TGTGCCAGCAGTTTACTTTCGGTGAACACTGAAGCTTTCTTT. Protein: CASSLLSVNTEAFF.

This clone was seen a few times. CDR3 sequence (DNA): TGCGCCAGCAGCTCAGGACAGGGAGAGACCCAGTACTTC. Translating it yields CASSSGQGETQYF. The genes are TRBV5-1 and TRBJ2-5; 8 bases line up with TRBD1. Germline values: CDR1 SGHRS, CDR2 YFSETQ. This CDR3 has 13 amino acids. V was clipped by 3 bases and J by 4 bases; unmatched bases: 2. The variable domain in full, with the rest retrieved from reference TRBV5-1 and TRBJ2-5, is KAGVTQTPRYLIKTRGQQVTLSCSPISGHRSVSWYQQTPGQGLQFLFEYFSETQRNKGNFPGRFSGRQFSNSRSEMNVSTLELGDSALYLCASSSGQGETQYFGPGTRLLVL.

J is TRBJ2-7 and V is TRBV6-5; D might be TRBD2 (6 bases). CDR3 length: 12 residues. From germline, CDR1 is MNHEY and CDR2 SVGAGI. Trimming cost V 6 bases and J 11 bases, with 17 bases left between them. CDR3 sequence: CASSRLVGQEYF. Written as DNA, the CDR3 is TGTGCCAGCAGCCGACTAGTGGGGCAGGAGTACTTC.